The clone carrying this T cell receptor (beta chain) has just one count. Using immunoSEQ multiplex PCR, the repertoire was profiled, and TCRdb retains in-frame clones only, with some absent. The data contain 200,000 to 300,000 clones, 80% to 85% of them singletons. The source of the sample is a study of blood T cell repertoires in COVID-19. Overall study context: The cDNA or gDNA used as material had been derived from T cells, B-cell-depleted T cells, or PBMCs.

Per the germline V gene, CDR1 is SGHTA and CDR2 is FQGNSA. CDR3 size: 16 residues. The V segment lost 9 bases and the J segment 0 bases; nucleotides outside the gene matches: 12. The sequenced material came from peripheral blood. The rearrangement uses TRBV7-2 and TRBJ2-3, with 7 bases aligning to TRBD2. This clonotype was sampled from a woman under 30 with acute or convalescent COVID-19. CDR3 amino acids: CASDLLRGVSTDTQYF. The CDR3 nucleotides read TGTGCCAGTGACTTACTCCGGGGGGTAAGCACAGATACGCAGTATTTT.